Each of the 23 T cell receptor beta chains below was sequenced from the same sample in a study of early T cells in non-severe SARS-CoV-2 infection. MiXCR, applied by TCRdb to the 5' RACE reads, yields one record per CDR3 protein. Among 57,000 or so distinct CDR3 sequences, 5.6% were seen once, and the ten largest hold 6.5% to 8.5%. The sample consisted of whole blood. The receptors were gathered from an adult who was a healthcare worker with PCR-confirmed SARS-CoV-2 infection or an uninfected control (not recorded which).

This clonotype was seen ten or more times. The chain recombines TRBV6-1 with TRBJ2-2, with D possibly being TRBD1 (5 bases). The length of the CDR3 is 16 residues. With 2 bases removed from V and 5 bases from J, the gap between germline ends came to 15 bases. CDR1 MNHNS and CDR2 SASEGT come from the germline V gene. CDR3 sequence (DNA): TGTGCCAGCAGTGAACTTTCAGGGCGGTGGACCGGGGAGCTGTTTTTT. Protein product: CASSELSGRWTGELFF.

The chain links TRBV3-1 to TRBJ2-6; no clear D. The CDR3 loop spans 12 amino acids. Trimming pared 7 bases from V and 4 bases from J, leaving 5 bases between. CDR1 is LGHDT, CDR2 YNNKEL, per germline (reference sequence). CDR3 in amino acids: CASTTGANVLTF. The CDR3 coding sequence is TGTGCCAGCACCACAGGGGCCAACGTCCTGACTTTC.

This clonotype was counted many times. This chain links TRBV7-2 with TRBJ2-3; D is unclear. Deletions cut 3 bases from V and 0 bases from J, with 10 bases between. The CDR3 has 15 residues. In germline, CDR1 is SGHTA, CDR2 FQGNSA. The DNA for the CDR3 is TGTGCCAGCAGCTTCCCTGGAGCTAGCACAGATACGCAGTATTTT. It specifies CASSFPGASTDTQYF.

Many counts were recorded for this clonotype. V gene TRBV10-3 combines with J gene TRBJ2-1, with 10 bases fitting TRBD1. This CDR3 is built from 15 residues. CDR1 ENHRY and CDR2 SYGVKD come from the germline V gene. The trim removed 6 bases at V and 3 bases at J, leaving 5 bases unmatched. CDR3 in DNA: TGTGCCATCAGCCCGGACAGGGGGGGCTACAATGAGCAGTTCTTC. Its translation: CAISPDRGGYNEQFF.

The CDR3 nucleotides are TGTGCCAGCAGCCCCGGAGGACGGGGACAGCCCCAGCATTTT. Protein product: CASSPGGRGQPQHF. This chain uses TRBV7-2 with TRBJ1-5; no clear D. Trimming stripped 5 bases from V and 7 bases from J, with 15 bases between. The CDR3 is 14 residues long. Germline CDR1 and CDR2: SGHTA and FQGNSA. The variable domain in full, completed from reference TRBV7-2 and TRBJ1-5, reads GAGVSQSPSNKVTEKGKDVELRCDPISGHTALYWYRQSLGQGLEFLIYFQGNSAPDKSGLPSDRFSAERTGGSVSTLTIQRTQQEDSAVYLCASSPGGRGQPQHFGDGTRLSIL.

This clonotype was picked up many times. The chain is built from TRBV2 and TRBJ2-5, with TRBD2 matching 9 bases. Trimming took 7 bases from V and 2 from J; bases not matched to a gene: 14. Germline assignment: CDR1 SNHLY and CDR2 FYNNEI. This CDR3 is built from 17 residues. The chain's CDR3 is CASTAGGQISPQETQYF. CDR3 sequence (DNA): TGTGCCAGCACGGCGGGGGGGCAGATCAGCCCTCAAGAGACCCAGTACTTC.

This clonotype has ten or more counts. V usage is TRBV12-3 or TRBV12-4 and J usage is TRBJ2-7; D is possibly TRBD1 (6 bases). V was pared by 6 bases and J by 2 bases, with 11 bases between. The length of the CDR3 is 13 residues. In DNA form, the CDR3 reads TGTGCCAGCAGGTGGACAGACACCTACGAGCAGTACTTC. It yields the protein CASRWTDTYEQYF.

The V call is TRBV12-3 or TRBV12-4, the J call TRBJ2-7, with D uncertain. The length of the CDR3 is 11 residues. The V end was cut by 9 bases, the J end by 7 bases, with 13 bases between. The CDR3 region has the DNA TGTGCCAGTTCAAGGGCCACTGAGCAGTACTTC. This codes for CASSRATEQYF.

The table lists this clonotype with many counts. The rearrangement links TRBV6-1 to TRBJ1-1; possibly TRBD1 for D (5 bases). The V gene lost 2 bases and the J gene lost 4 bases, with 11 bases spanning the gap. The CDR3 spans 14 residues. Germline CDR1 and CDR2: MNHNS and SASEGT. This chain's CDR3 is CASSEWGSGTEAFF. CDR3 DNA sequence: TGTGCCAGCAGTGAATGGGGCTCCGGCACTGAAGCTTTCTTT.

By share of the sample, this clonotype is medium-sized. The chain has TRBV6-6 and TRBJ1-1; D is undetermined. Germline V gives CDR1 MNHNY, CDR2 SVGAGI (reference sequence). Trimming took off 3 bases at V and 1 base at J, with 6 bases between the two ends. This CDR3 spans 13 amino acids. The CDR3 nucleotides are TGTGCCAGCAGTTATACTACGAACACTGAAGCTTTCTTT. Amino acid sequence: CASSYTTNTEAFF.

This sequence joins TRBV6-5 and TRBJ2-7; 10 bases match TRBD1. V was clipped by 0 bases and J by 5 bases; unmatched bases: 7. Germline V CDR1 and CDR2: MNHEY, SVGAGI. The CDR3 is 16 residues long. Here the CDR3 reads CASSYSNGTGVNEQYF. In DNA, the CDR3 is TGTGCCAGCAGTTACTCGAACGGGACAGGGGTCAACGAGCAGTACTTC.

This clonotype was seen ten or more times. V usage is TRBV15 and J usage is TRBJ2-2; D uncertain. Per germline, CDR1 LNHNV and CDR2 YYDKDF (reference sequence). Trimming pared 1 base from V and 6 bases from J, leaving 12 bases between. CDR3 length: 15 residues. Here the CDR3 reads CATSRARTSAGELFF. CDR3 nucleotides: TGTGCCACCAGCAGAGCAAGGACGTCGGCCGGGGAGCTGTTTTTT.

Worth noting for this clonotype: Since a much larger clone is just one base distant, this may be a read error. Likely a read error: the CDR3 ends without its conserved phenylalanine or tryptophan. The chain joins TRBV29-1 to TRBJ2-7; tentative D call: TRBD2 (5 bases). The CDR3 covers 12 residues. With 4 bases removed from V and 2 bases from J, the gap between germline ends came to 9 bases. Germline V lookup: CDR1 SQVTM, CDR2 ANQGSEA. The CDR3 region is CSVVVGAYEQYS. The CDR3, as DNA: TGCAGCGTTGTGGTCGGGGCCTACGAGCAGTACTCC.

Ten or more counts support this clonotype. CDR3 nucleotide sequence: TGTGCCAGCAGCGCGGCGGGTTCCTCCTACGAGCAGTACTTC. Translation gives CASSAAGSSYEQYF. This chain links TRBV7-3 with TRBJ2-7, with a possible D match to TRBD2 (5 bases). Looked up from germline, CDR1 is SGHTA and CDR2 is FQGTGA. With 5 bases removed from V and 0 bases from J, the gap between germline ends came to 11 bases. CDR3 size: 14 residues.

This clonotype came up many times. V gene TRBV14 combines with J gene TRBJ2-2; tentatively, D is TRBD2 (5 bases). CDR3 size: 17 residues. Germline CDR1 is SGHDN and CDR2 is FVKESK. V gave up 2 bases and J gave up 0 bases, with 13 bases separating them. The CDR3 nucleotides read TGTGCCAGCAGCCAACCCCCGGGATCAGCGAACACCGGGGAGCTGTTTTTT. Amino acids: CASSQPPGSANTGELFF.

This clonotype was recorded at least ten times. The rearrangement joins TRBV20-1 to TRBJ1-2; 8 nucleotides match TRBD1. The length of the CDR3 is 13 residues. Per the germline V gene, CDR1 is DFQATT and CDR2 is SNEGSKA (reference sequence). J was trimmed by 2 bases and V by 1 base; bases with no gene match: 0. CDR3 amino acids: CSARGTGNYGYTF. The DNA of the CDR3 is TGCAGTGCTAGAGGGACAGGGAACTATGGCTACACCTTC.

This chain connects TRBV7-2 to TRBJ2-7; D is perhaps TRBD1 or TRBD2 (5 bases each). CDR3 length equals 14 residues. CDR1 SGHTA and CDR2 FQGNSA come from the germline V gene. V was clipped by 1 base and J by 6 bases, with 13 bases between them. CDR3 loop: CASSLDAGSGEQYF. In DNA, the CDR3 is TGTGCCAGCAGCTTAGATGCAGGGAGCGGCGAGCAGTACTTC.

This clonotype was counted at least ten times. V usage is TRBV3-1 and J usage is TRBJ2-3; 7 nucleotides agree with TRBD2. The CDR3 spans 18 residues. Germline trimming cut 4 bases from V and 6 bases from J; bases unmatched to any gene: 19. Looked up from germline, CDR1 is LGHDT and CDR2 is YNNKEL (reference sequence). The CDR3, as DNA: TGTGCCAGCAGCCCGGCCTTGGGGGAGGGACCTCAGCCGGATACGCAGTATTTT. Its translation is CASSPALGEGPQPDTQYF.

There are many counts of this clonotype. This rearrangement joins TRBV10-1 to TRBJ2-7; TRBD2 matches 8 bases. The germline V gene has CDR1 WNHNN and CDR2 SYGVQD (reference sequence). Losses at the gene ends were 3 bases for V and 7 bases for J; bases not matched to a gene: 5. The CDR3 loop spans 13 amino acids. CDR3 sequence reads: CASSDRGGTEQYF. The CDR3 nucleotides read TGCGCCAGCAGTGATCGGGGGGGTACGGAGCAGTACTTC.

At least ten counts were recorded for this clonotype. V usage is TRBV7-9 and J usage is TRBJ1-1, with D possibly matching TRBD1 (5 bases). Germline loops: CDR1 SEHNR, CDR2 FQNEAQ (reference sequence). The ends were cut back, 2 bases at V and 4 bases at J, with 14 bases in the middle. The CDR3 extends over 15 amino acids. CDR3 bases: TGTGCCAGCAGCTTAATTCAGGGCTTTGGCACTGAAGCTTTCTTT. Its translation is CASSLIQGFGTEAFF. Full variable domain (remainder filled in from reference TRBV7-9 and TRBJ1-1): DTGVSQNPRHKITKRGQNVTFRCDPISEHNRLYWYRQTLGQGPEFLTYFQNEAQLEKSRLLSDRFSAERPKGSFSTLEIQRTEQGDSAMYLCASSLIQGFGTEAFFGQGTRLTVV.

This clonotype was detected ten times or more. The J gene is TRBJ2-3, the V gene TRBV24-1, with D perhaps matching TRBD2 (6 bases). Germline CDR1 is KGHDR and CDR2 is SFDVKD. V shed 9 bases and J shed 6 bases, with 12 bases lying between them. The CDR3 runs 12 residues. The CDR3 region is CATADRGDTQYF. CDR3 in DNA: TGTGCCACCGCGGATCGGGGGGATACGCAGTATTTT.

The chain is built from TRBV7-6 and TRBJ2-3, with 7 bases that match TRBD1. This CDR3 contains 15 residues. Germline V CDR1 and CDR2: SGHVS, FNYEAQ. J gave up 4 bases and V 5 bases, and 9 bases lay outside the gene matches. For the CDR3, the DNA is TGTGCCAGCAGCACGGGGCAGGGGACAGCAGATACGCAGTATTTT. Translation: CASSTGQGTADTQYF.

This clonotype occurred many times. The CDR3 DNA sequence: TGTGCCAGCAGCTCTGGACTAGCGGGACCCTACAATGAGCAGTTCTTC. Amino acid sequence: CASSSGLAGPYNEQFF. The rearrangement uses TRBV7-9 and TRBJ2-1, with 12 bases identical to TRBD2. Trimming cost V 4 bases and J 2 bases; bases outside gene matches: 3. This CDR3 has 16 amino acids. The germline V gene encodes CDR1 SEHNR and CDR2 FQNEAQ (reference sequence).